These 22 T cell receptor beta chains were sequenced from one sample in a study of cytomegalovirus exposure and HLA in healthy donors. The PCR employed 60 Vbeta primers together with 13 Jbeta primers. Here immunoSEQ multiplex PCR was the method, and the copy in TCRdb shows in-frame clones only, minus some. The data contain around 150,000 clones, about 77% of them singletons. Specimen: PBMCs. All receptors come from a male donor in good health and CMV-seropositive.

The CDR3 coding sequence is TGTGCCAGCAGTTACACAACTCAGGGGGCGGGGGATACGCAGTATTTT. This translates into CASSYTTQGAGDTQYF. This chain uses TRBV6-5 with TRBJ2-3; 8 bases are a match to TRBD1. V shed 2 bases, J shed 6 bases, and the junction held 10 bases outside the gene matches. This CDR3 comprises 16 residues. CDR1 MNHEY and CDR2 SVGAGI come from the germline V gene.

CDR3 bases: TGTGCCAGTAGTTCAACCGGGACAGGGGTAACTAATGAAAAACTGTTTTTT. This codes for CASSSTGTGVTNEKLFF. The chain joins TRBV19 to TRBJ1-4; 10 nucleotides align to TRBD1. CDR1 is LNHDA and CDR2 is SQIVND in the germline V gene (reference sequence). The CDR3 is made up of 17 amino acids. The junction had 7 bases not matched to a gene; V was cut back by 5 bases and J by 1 base. The variable domain in full, with the rest retrieved from reference TRBV19 and TRBJ1-4, is DGGITQSPKYLFRKEGQNVTLSCEQNLNHDAMYWYRQDPGQGLRLIYYSQIVNDFQKGDIAEGYSVSREKKESFPLTVTSAQKNPTAFYLCASSSTGTGVTNEKLFFGSGTQLSVL.

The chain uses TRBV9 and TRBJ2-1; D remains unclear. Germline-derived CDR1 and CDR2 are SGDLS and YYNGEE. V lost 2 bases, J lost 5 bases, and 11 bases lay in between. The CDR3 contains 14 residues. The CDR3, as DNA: TGTGCCAGCAGCGTCAAACAGATCAACAATGAGCAGTTCTTC. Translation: CASSVKQINNEQFF.

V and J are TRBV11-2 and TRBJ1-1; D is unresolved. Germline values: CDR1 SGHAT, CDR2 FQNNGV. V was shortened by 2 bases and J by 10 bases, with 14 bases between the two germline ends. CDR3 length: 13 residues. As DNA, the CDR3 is TGTGCCAGCAGCTTAATCGAGGGTCAGTCAGCTTTCTTT. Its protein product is CASSLIEGQSAFF.

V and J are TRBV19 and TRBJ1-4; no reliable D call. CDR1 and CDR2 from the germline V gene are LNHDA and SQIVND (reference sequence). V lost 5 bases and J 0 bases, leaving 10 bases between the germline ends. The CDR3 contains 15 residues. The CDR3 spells CASSAGATTNEKLFF. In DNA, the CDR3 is TGTGCCAGTAGTGCAGGCGCGACAACTAATGAAAAACTGTTTTTT.

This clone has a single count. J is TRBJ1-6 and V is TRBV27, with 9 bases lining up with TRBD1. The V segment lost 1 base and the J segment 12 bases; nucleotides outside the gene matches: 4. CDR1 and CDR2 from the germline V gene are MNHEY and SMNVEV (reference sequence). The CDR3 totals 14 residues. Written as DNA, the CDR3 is TGTGCCAGCAGTTTATATGGGACAGGGTTACCCCTCCACTTT. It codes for CASSLYGTGLPLHF.

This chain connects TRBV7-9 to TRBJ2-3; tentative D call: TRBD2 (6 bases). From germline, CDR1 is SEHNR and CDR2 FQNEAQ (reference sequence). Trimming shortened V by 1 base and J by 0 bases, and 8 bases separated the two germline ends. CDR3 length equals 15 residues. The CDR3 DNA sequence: TGTGCCAGCAGCTTAGGCGGGGTCAGCACAGATACGCAGTATTTT. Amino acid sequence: CASSLGGVSTDTQYF.

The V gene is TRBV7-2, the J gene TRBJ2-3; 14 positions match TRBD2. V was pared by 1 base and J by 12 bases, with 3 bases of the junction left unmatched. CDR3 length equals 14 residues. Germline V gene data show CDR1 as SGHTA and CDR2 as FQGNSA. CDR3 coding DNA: TGTGCCAGCAGCTTAGGGGGACTAGCGGGGGTACAGTATTTT. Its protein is CASSLGGLAGVQYF.

This chain's CDR3 is CASSDTGLANYGYTF. CDR3 in DNA: TGTGCCAGCAGTGACACAGGGTTAGCTAACTATGGCTACACCTTC. The chain employs TRBV6-1 and TRBJ1-2, with D possibly being TRBD1 (6 bases). The V and J ends lost 3 bases and 0 bases respectively, with 11 bases between them. This CDR3 has 15 residues. The germline gives CDR1 MNHNS, CDR2 SASEGT.

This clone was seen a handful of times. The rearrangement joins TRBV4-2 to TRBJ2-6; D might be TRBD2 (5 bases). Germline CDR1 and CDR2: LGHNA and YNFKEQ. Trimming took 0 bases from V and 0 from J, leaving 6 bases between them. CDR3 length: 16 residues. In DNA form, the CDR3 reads TGTGCCAGCAGCCAAGATACTAGCTCTGGGGCCAACGTCCTGACTTTC. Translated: CASSQDTSSGANVLTF.

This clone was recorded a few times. CDR3 residues: CASSQGREWETQYF. The CDR3 DNA sequence: TGCGCCAGCAGCCAAGGCAGGGAATGGGAGACCCAGTACTTC. The chain uses TRBV4-1 and TRBJ2-5; perhaps TRBD1 as D (5 bases). This CDR3 has 14 residues. Looked up from germline, CDR1 is MGHRA and CDR2 is YSYEKL. The germline V and J ends were trimmed by 1 base and 5 bases, with 11 bases remaining between them.

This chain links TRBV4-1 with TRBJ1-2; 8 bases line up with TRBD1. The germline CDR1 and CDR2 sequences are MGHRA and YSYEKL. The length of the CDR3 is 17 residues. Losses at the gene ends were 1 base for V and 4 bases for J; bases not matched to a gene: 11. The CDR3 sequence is CASSQGSGTGSTYGYTF. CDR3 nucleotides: TGCGCCAGCAGCCAAGGATCCGGGACAGGTAGTACCTATGGCTACACCTTC.

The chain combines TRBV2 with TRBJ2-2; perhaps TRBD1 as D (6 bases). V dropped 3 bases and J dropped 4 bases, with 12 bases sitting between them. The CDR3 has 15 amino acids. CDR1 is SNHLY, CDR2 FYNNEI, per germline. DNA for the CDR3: TGTGCCAGCAGTGATGGGGGCACCTCCACCGGGGAGCTGTTTTTT. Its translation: CASSDGGTSTGELFF.

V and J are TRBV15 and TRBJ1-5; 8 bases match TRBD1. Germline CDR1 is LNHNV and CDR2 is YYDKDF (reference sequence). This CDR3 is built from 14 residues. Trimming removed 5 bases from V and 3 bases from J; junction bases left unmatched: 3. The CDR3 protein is CATSGQGTNQPQHF. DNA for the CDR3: TGTGCCACCAGCGGACAGGGTACCAATCAGCCCCAGCATTTT.

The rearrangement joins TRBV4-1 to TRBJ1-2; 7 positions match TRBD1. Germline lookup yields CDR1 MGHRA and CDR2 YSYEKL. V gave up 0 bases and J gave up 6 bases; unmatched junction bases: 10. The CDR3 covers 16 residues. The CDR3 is CASSQDPRGLRDGYTF. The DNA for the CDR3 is TGCGCCAGCAGCCAAGATCCGAGGGGGCTAAGGGATGGCTACACCTTC.

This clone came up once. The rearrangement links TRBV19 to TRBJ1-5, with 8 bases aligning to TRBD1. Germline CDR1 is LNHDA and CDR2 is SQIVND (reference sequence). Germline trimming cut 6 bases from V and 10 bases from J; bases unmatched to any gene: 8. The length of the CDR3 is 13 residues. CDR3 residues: CASSRQGIRPQHF. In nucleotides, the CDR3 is TGTGCCAGTAGCAGACAGGGGATCAGACCCCAGCATTTT. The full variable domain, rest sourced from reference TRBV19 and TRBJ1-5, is DGGITQSPKYLFRKEGQNVTLSCEQNLNHDAMYWYRQDPGQGLRLIYYSQIVNDFQKGDIAEGYSVSREKKESFPLTVTSAQKNPTAFYLCASSRQGIRPQHFGDGTRLSIL.

In DNA form, the CDR3 reads TGTGCCAGCAGTTACAAGTCTTCGAGCACTGAAGCTTTCTTT. Translating it yields CASSYKSSSTEAFF. The V call is TRBV6-5, the J call TRBJ1-1; the D is unclear. Germline V CDR1 and CDR2: MNHEY, SVGAGI. V gave up 2 bases and J gave up 4 bases, with 11 bases separating them. The CDR3 sequence is 14 residues long.

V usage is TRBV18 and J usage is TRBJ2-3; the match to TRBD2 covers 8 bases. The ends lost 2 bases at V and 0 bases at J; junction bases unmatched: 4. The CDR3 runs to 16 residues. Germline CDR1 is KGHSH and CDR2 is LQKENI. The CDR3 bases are TGTGCCAGCTCACCATTACTAGCGGCCAGCACAGATACGCAGTATTTT. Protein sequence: CASSPLLAASTDTQYF.

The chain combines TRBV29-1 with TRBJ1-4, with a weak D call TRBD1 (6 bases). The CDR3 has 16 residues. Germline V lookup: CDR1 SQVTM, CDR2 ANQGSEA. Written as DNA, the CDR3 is TGCAGACCGCATAGGACAGCCTCCCCTTTCGGTGAAAAACTGTTTTTT. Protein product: CRPHRTASPFGEKLFF.

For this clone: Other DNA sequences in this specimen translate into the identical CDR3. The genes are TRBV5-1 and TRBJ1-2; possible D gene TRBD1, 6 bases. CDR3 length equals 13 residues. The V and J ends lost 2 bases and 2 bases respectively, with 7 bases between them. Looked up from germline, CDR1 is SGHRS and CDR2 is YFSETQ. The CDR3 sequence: CASSFDRNYGYTF. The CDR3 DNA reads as TGCGCCAGCAGCTTCGACAGGAACTATGGCTACACCTTC.

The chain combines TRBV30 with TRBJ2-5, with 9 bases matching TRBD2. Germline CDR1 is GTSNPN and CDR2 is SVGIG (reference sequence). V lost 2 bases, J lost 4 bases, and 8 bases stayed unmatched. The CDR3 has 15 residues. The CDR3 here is CAWSWRGGWGETQYF. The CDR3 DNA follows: TGTGCCTGGAGTTGGCGGGGGGGTTGGGGAGAGACCCAGTACTTC.

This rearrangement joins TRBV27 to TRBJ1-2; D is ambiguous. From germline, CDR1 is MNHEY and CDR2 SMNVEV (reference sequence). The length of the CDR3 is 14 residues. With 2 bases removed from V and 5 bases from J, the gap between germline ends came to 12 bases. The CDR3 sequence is CASSLRLSGYGYTF. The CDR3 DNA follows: TGTGCCAGCAGTTTAAGGTTGTCAGGATATGGCTACACCTTC.